A single sample is the source of the 10 T cell receptor beta chains below, sequenced in a study of CD8 T cells in ankylosing spondylitis. Study conclusions and caveats: Seemingly distinctive of ankylosing spondylitis blood was a TCR beta motif formed by eight highly homologous variants.

Using its own MiXCR run on the 5' RACE reads, TCRdb lists one record per CDR3 protein. The table shows more than 400,000 distinct CDR3 sequences, with about 5.2% occurring only once. What these receptors recognize is not known. Sequencing input: blood, either unsorted or a sorted T cell fraction (not recorded which). These receptors all come from a male donor with ankylosing spondylitis.

This clonotype has ten or more counts. The genes are TRBV7-2 and TRBJ1-3; D not resolved. This CDR3 has 15 amino acids. Germline V CDR1 and CDR2: SGHTA, FQGNSA. V dropped 2 bases and J dropped 0 bases, with 8 bases sitting between them. The DNA for the CDR3 is TGTGCCAGCAGCTTATCTTACTTCTCTGGAAACACCATATATTTT. Amino acids: CASSLSYFSGNTIYF.

Ten or more counts support this clonotype. The genes are TRBV9 and TRBJ1-2; 10 bases line up with TRBD1. The CDR3 is made up of 16 amino acids. The germline V gene has CDR1 SGDLS and CDR2 YYNGEE. V trimming: 4 bases; J trimming: 7 bases; junction bases outside the gene matches: 13. The CDR3: CASSQTPGQGLGGYTF. The CDR3 nucleotides are TGTGCCAGCAGCCAAACACCGGGACAGGGGTTAGGTGGCTACACCTTC. The variable domain in full, with the rest retrieved from reference TRBV9 and TRBJ1-2, is DSGVTQTPKHLITATGQRVTLRCSPRSGDLSVYWYQQSLDQGLQFLIQYYNGEERAKGNILERFSAQQFPDLHSELNLSSLELGDSALYFCASSQTPGQGLGGYTFGSGTRLTVV.

In its sample, this clonotype was seen a few times. The chain combines TRBV5-5 with TRBJ2-1; unclear D gene. V gave up 7 bases and J gave up 5 bases, with 16 bases separating them. Germline V gene data show CDR1 as SGHKS and CDR2 as YYEKEE (reference sequence). The CDR3 contains 14 residues. The CDR3 loop reads CASGPGRSHNEQFF. CDR3 DNA sequence: TGTGCCAGCGGCCCCGGGCGGTCCCACAATGAGCAGTTCTTC.

This clonotype was recorded at least ten times. V usage is TRBV20-1 and J usage is TRBJ1-5, with unresolved D. The V gene's germline CDR1 is DFQATT and CDR2 SNEGSKA (reference sequence). The CDR3 runs 13 residues. V lost 6 bases and J 4 bases, leaving 13 bases between the germline ends. The CDR3 coding sequence is TGCAGTGCCTCTCCGGCCGGAAATCAGCCCCAGCATTTT. Encoded protein: CSASPAGNQPQHF.

This clonotype was counted many times. This chain joins TRBV3-1 and TRBJ2-7; the D call may be TRBD1 or TRBD2 (5 bases each). The CDR3 consists of 15 residues. V was pared by 1 base and J by 2 bases, with 12 bases between. In germline, CDR1 is LGHDT, CDR2 YNNKEL (reference sequence). CDR3: CASSQGWGMPYEQYF. CDR3 DNA: TGTGCCAGCAGCCAAGGGTGGGGGATGCCCTACGAGCAGTACTTC.

The table lists this clonotype with a few counts. This sequence joins TRBV4-1 and TRBJ2-7, with 8 bases aligning to TRBD1. The germline V gene encodes CDR1 MGHRA and CDR2 YSYEKL. J was trimmed by 7 bases and V by 0 bases; bases with no gene match: 11. CDR3 size: 16 residues. The CDR3 region is CASSQDRWQGAREQYF. In nucleotides, the CDR3 is TGCGCCAGCAGCCAAGATCGATGGCAGGGGGCTAGGGAGCAGTACTTC.

This clonotype was counted ten times or more. This chain joins TRBV20-1 and TRBJ2-1; 12 bases are a match to TRBD2. The CDR3 is 16 amino acids. Germline V gene lookup returns CDR1 DFQATT and CDR2 SNEGSKA (reference sequence). J lost 8 bases, V lost 1 base, and 9 bases had no gene match. CDR3 sequence reads: CSARGFLAGGTDEQFF. CDR3 DNA: TGCAGTGCTAGAGGTTTCCTAGCGGGAGGGACCGATGAGCAGTTCTTC.

This clonotype was seen ten or more times. V is TRBV7-8 and J is TRBJ2-7; D assignment may be TRBD1 or TRBD2 (6 bases each). V was pared by 4 bases and J by 6 bases, with 25 bases between. CDR3 length: 17 amino acids. CDR1 and CDR2 from the germline V gene are SGHVS and FQNEAQ. The CDR3 is CASSWGLSQGSLSEQYF. CDR3 DNA: TGTGCCAGCAGCTGGGGACTTTCCCAGGGGAGCCTTAGCGAGCAGTACTTC.

This clonotype came up many times. This chain connects TRBV20-1 to TRBJ2-2; D possibly corresponds to TRBD2 (7 bases). Trimming stripped 0 bases from V and 8 bases from J, with 16 bases between. The CDR3 is 15 amino acids. Germline V gives CDR1 DFQATT, CDR2 SNEGSKA (reference sequence). DNA of the CDR3: TGCAGTGCTAGAGAGCTACAGGGAGGGAGAGGGGAGCTGTTTTTT. As protein: CSARELQGGRGELFF.

Points on this clonotype: This may arise from a read error, as a much more abundant clone is one base away. The genes are TRBV27 and TRBJ1-2; 7 nucleotides align to TRBD1. This CDR3 region has 17 residues. CDR1 MNHEY and CDR2 SMNVEV come from the germline V gene (reference sequence). The ends lost 7 bases at V and 7 bases at J; junction bases unmatched: 21. DNA for the CDR3: TGTGCCAGCACCACCTCGGGACAGTGGGCCCGGAGTTTTGGCTACACCTTC. Translating it yields CASTTSGQWARSFGYTF.